The text below deals with one T cell receptor (beta chain). Its antigen specificity is not known. No per-base quality is available; no much larger clone lies one base away. Using the deep immunoSEQ assay, TCR CDR3 regions were amplified from genomic DNA by multiplex PCR. Genomic DNA extracted from each cell subset was distributed evenly over all wells of several immunoSEQ 96-well plates, and each plate served as one replicate. For sorted subsets, approximately 190 ng of genomic DNA, equivalent to 25,000 to 35,000 T cell genomes, went into each replicate PCR. Purified libraries were measured with a Qubit 3.0 fluorometer, size-checked on a Bioanalyzer 2100, and measured again with the KAPA Library Quantification kit. Every immunoSEQ 96-well plate was sequenced on a dedicated single-read 150-cycle Illumina NextSeq 550 flow cell. As for the authors' bioinformatics: The immunoSEQ output contained only junctional sequences without quality scores, so filtering could not match that applied to full-length reads. Sequences were annotated with PyIR, a Python wrapper for IgBLAST v1.9, using IMGT germline references to assign V/J genes and CDR3. Reads were removed for weak V/J assignments (E-value above 1e-6), missing CDR3, stop codons, out-of-frame junctions, or ambiguous translated residues. V3J clonotypes were defined by identical inferred V gene, J gene, and CDR3 amino acid sequence. To compute the percentage overlap between repertoires, the number of shared unique clonotypes was divided by the size of the smaller repertoire. RTK rarefaction, the Chao1 estimator, and Recon v2.1 estimates of unobserved clonotypes were used to assess repertoire richness. OLGA was used to compute generation probabilities for all TCRbeta clonotypes that the gDNA method yielded from a handful of donors. TCRdb carries this immuneACCESS record with in-frame sequences only. Its versions omit some clonotypes, under half of them owing to an unresolved V gene in the studies checked, with the rest unexplained. The V and J calls and clone size were taken over from that table, and D and trimming were inferred from the DNA. In this sample the table shows about 590,000 clones, nearly 97% of which occur a single time. Roughly 0.1% of the sample lies in the top ten.

CD8 naive samples consisted of CD45RO-negative cells that were positively selected for CCR7, yielding a CD45RA+CCR7+ population without TemRA cells. Donors were healthy HIV-negative adults with no recently reported acute infections or vaccinations. Only Caucasian adults living in Nashville, Tennessee, USA were represented among the donors. Blood was collected by leukapheresis, and PBMCs were isolated by Ficoll-Histopaque density gradient centrifugation and then cryopreserved in liquid nitrogen vapor phase. Purity and quantity of every magnetically sorted T cell population were checked by analytical flow cytometry. From each sorted fraction, genomic DNA was isolated and quantified by UV absorbance on a Nanodrop 2000c. The sample belongs to a study of shared clonotypes between healthy human individuals (dated by TCRdb to 2020 to 2022). For the study in its entirety: A few men and a couple of women, aged 18 to 49 years, made up the cohort. Per donor, three plates each were used for CD4 naive and CD4 memory, two for CD8 naive, and one for CD8 memory. To estimate repertoire size and how much clonotypes are shared between individuals, the study performed deep sequencing of blood TCR repertoires from about five healthy adults. To increase sequencing depth and limit assay-specific biases, TCR repertoire library preparation and sequencing were carried out by different laboratories using diverse techniques. Between about 0.8 and 9 billion PBMCs per donor were obtained by leukapheresis. General findings and caveats noted by the study authors: The small number of donors limited the genetic and exposure-history diversity represented. Roughly 5.2% of naive CD4, around 3.5% of naive CD8, 2.3% of memory CD4, and 0.35% to 0.4% of memory CD8 clonotypes were shared across several donors. Compared with non-shared clonotypes, the clonotypes found in all four sorted-subset donors had higher generation probabilities. Pairwise subsampling indicated that sequencing depth was expected to affect the degree of clonotype sharing among donors. Rarefaction of sorted-subset datasets indicated incomplete sequencing despite the large sequencing depth. Larger estimated clonotype richness was generally found for naive subsets than for memory subsets. Only blood was sampled, and tissue TCR repertoires likely differ from those in blood.

V is trimmed back by 4 bases and J by 10 bases, and the junction contains 12 bases that no gene match accounts for. From the cysteine through the phenylalanine, the CDR3 covers 14 amino acids. Only the CDR3 DNA is retained, 42 bases long and in frame from the first base. The germline V gene encodes CDR1 MNHEY and CDR2 SVGAGI. This TCR was recovered from a woman in her twenties or thirties in good health. The chain uses TRBV6-5 and TRBJ1-1; the junction holds 7 bases that match TRBD1. The sequenced sample was naive CD8+ T cells sorted from blood. Read against the paper, the sample's cell subset or site label means: CD45RA+CCR7+. CDR3 region: CASSFAGGLSGAFF. The DNA reads TGTGCCAGCAGTTTTGCAGGGGGACTGAGTGGAGCTTTCTTT.